This record looks at one TCR beta chain sequence and its context. Its target is unknown. Sequencing used immunoSEQ multiplex PCR; TCRdb keeps in-frame clones, though not all of them. The table includes about 97,000 clones, 70% to 90% detected once. With 3 bases removed from V and 7 bases from J, the gap between germline ends came to 16 bases. Germline CDR1 SGHRS, CDR2 YFSETQ. CDR3 length: 14 amino acids. The data are from a study of T cell responses to AZD1222 COVID-19 vaccine. Study-wide points: An increase in Spike-specific TCR breadth and depth was observed after two AZD1222 doses. Seropositive status at baseline applied to only a handful of AZD1222 recipients. Unmutated variant regions are reportedly targeted by nearly half of spike-specific TCRs. Most donors were white British and more were female, and clonal diversity was possibly underestimated.

Sample: peripheral blood, taken 28 days after the second AZD1222 dose. The V gene is TRBV5-1, the J gene TRBJ1-2; perhaps TRBD1 as D (5 bases). The clonotype originates from an adult who received the AZD1222 COVID-19 vaccine. CDR3 bases: TGCGCCAGCAGCTCACCCGGGGCACGGGGTGGCTACACCTTC. Residues: CASSSPGARGGYTF.